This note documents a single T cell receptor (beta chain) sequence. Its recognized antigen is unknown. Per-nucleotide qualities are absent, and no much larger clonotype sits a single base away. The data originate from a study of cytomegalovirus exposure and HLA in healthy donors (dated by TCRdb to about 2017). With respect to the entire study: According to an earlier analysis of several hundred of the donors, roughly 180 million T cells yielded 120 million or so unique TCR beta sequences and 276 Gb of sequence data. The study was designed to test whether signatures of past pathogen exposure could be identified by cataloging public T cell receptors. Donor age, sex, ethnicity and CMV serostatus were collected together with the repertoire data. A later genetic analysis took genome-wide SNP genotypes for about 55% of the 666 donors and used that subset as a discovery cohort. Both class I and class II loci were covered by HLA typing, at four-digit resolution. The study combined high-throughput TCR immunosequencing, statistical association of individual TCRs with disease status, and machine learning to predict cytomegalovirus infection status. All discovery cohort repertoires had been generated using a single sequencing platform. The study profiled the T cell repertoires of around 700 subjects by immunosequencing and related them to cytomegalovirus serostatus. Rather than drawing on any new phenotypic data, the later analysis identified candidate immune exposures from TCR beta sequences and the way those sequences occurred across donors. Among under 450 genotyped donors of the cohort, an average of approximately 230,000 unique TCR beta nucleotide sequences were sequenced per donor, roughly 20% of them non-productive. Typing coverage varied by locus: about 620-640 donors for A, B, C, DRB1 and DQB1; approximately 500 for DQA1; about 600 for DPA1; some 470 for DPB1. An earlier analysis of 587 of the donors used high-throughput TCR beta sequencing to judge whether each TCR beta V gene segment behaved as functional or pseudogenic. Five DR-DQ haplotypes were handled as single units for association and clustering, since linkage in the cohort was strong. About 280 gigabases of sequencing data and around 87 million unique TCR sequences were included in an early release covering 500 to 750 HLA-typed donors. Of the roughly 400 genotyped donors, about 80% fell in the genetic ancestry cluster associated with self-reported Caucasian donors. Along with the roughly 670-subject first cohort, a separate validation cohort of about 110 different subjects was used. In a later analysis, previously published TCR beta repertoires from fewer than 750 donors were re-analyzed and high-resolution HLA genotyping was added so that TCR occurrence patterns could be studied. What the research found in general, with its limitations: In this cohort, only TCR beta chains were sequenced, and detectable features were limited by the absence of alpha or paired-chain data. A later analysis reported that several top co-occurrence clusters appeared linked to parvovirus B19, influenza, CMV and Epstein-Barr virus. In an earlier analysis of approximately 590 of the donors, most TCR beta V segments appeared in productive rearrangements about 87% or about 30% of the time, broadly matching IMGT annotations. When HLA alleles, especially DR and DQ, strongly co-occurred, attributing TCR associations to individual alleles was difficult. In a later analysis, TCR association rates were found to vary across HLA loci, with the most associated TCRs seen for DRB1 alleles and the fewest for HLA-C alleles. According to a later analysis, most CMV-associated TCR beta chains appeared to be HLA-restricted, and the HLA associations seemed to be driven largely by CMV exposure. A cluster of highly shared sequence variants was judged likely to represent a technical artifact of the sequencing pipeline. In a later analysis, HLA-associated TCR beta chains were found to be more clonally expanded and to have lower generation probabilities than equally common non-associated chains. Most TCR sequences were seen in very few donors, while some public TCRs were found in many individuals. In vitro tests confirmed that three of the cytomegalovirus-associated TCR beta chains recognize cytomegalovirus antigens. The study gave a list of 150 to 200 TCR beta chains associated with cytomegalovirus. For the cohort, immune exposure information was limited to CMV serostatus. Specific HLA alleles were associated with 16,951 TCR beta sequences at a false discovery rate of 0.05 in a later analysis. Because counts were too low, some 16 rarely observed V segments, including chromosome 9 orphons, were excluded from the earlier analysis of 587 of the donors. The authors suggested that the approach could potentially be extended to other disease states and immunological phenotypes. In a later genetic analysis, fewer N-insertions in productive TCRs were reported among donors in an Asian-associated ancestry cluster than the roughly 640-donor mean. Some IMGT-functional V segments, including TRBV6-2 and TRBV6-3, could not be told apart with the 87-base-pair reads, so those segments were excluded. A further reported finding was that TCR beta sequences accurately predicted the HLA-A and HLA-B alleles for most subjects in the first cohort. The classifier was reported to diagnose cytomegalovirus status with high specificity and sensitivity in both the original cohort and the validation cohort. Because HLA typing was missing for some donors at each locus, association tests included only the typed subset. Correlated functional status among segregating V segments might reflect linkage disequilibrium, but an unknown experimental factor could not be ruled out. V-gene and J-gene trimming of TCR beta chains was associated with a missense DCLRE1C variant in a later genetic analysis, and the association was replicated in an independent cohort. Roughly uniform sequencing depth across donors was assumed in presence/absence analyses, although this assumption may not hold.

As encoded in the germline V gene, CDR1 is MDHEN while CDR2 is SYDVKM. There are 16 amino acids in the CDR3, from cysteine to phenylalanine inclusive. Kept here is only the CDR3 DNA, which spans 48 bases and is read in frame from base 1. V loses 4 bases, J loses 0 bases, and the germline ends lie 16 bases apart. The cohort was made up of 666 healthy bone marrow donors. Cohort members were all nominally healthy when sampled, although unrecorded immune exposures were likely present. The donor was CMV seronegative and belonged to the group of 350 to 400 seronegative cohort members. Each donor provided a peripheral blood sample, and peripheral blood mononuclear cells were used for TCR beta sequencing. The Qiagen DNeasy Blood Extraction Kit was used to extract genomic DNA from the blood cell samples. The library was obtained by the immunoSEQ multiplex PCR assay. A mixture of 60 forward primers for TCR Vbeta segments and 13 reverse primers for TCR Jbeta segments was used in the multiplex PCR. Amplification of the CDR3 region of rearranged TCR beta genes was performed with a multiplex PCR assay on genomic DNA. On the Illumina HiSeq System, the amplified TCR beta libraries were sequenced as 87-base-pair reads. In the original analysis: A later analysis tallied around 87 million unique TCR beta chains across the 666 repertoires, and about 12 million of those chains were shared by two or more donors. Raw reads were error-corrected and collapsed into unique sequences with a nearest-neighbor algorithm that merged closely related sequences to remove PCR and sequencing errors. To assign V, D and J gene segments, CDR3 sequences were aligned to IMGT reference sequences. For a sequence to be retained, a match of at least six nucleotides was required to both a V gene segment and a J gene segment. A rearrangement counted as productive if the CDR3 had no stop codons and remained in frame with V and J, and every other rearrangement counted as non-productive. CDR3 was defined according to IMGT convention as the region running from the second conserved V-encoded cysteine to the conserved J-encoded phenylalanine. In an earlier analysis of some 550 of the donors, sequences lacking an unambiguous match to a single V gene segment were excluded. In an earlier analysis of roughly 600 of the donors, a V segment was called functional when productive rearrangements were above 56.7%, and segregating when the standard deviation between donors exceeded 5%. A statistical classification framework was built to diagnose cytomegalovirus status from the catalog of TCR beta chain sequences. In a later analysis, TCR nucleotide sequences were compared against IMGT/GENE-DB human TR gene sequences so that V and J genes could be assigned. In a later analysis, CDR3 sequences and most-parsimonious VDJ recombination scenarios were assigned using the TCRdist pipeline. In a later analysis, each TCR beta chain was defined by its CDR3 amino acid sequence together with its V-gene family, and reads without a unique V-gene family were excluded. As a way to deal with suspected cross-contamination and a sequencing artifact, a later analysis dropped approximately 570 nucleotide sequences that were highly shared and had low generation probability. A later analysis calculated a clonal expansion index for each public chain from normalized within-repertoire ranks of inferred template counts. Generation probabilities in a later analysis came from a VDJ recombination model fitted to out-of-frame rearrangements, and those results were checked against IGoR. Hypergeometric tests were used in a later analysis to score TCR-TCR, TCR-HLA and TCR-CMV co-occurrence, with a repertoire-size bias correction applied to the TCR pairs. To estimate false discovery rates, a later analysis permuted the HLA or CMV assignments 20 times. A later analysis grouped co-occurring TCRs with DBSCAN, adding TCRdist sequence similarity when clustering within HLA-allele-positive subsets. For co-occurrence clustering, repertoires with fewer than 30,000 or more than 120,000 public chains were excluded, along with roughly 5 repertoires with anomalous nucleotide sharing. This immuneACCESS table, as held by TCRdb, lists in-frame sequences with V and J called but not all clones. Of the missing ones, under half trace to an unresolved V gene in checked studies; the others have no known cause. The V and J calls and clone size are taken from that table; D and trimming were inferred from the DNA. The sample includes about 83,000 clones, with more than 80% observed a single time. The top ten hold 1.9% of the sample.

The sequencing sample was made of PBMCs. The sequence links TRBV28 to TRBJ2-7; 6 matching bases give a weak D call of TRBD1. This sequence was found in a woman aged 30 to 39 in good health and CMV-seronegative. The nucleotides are TGTGCCAGCAGTTACATCGGGACATTAGTCTCCTACGAGCAGTACTTC. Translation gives CASSYIGTLVSYEQYF.